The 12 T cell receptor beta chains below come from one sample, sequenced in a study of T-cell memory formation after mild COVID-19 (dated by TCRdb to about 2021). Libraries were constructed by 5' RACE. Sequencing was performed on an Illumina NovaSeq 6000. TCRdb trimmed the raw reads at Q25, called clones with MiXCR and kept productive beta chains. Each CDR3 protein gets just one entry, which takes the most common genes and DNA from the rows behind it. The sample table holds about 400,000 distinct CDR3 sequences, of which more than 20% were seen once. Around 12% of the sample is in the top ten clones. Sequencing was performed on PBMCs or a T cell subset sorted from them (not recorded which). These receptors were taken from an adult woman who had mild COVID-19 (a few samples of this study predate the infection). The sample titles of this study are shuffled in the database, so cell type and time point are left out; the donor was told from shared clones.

The CDR3 DNA is TGTGCCAGCAGCTTCCAGGGGGGGTTCACTGAAGCTTTCTTT. This codes for CASSFQGGFTEAFF. The chain combines TRBV7-9 with TRBJ1-1; the match to TRBD1 covers 7 bases. The germline gives CDR1 SEHNR, CDR2 FQNEAQ (reference sequence). The CDR3 is 14 amino acids. Trimming removed 3 bases from V and 4 bases from J; junction bases left unmatched: 5.

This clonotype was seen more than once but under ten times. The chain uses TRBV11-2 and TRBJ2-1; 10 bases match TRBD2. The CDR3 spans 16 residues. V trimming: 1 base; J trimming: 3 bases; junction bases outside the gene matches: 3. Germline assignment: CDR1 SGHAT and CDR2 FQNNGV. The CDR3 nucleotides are TGTGCCAGCAGCTTAGGAGGGACTAGCGTCTACAATGAGCAGTTCTTC. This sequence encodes CASSLGGTSVYNEQFF.

In nucleotides, the CDR3 is TGTGCCAGCAGGAAGAATAGCAATCAGCCCCAGCATTTT. Translated: CASRKNSNQPQHF. This rearrangement joins TRBV6-6 to TRBJ1-5; no reliable D call. The ends were cut back, 6 bases at V and 0 bases at J, with 6 bases in the middle. The CDR3 has 13 residues. Germline CDR1 and CDR2: MNHNY and SVGAGI (reference sequence).

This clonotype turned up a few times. CDR3 sequence: CASSFQQGFPETQYF. The CDR3 nucleotides read TGTGCCAGCAGTTTTCAGCAGGGATTCCCAGAGACCCAGTACTTC. V and J are TRBV12-3 or TRBV12-4 and TRBJ2-5, with a possible D match to TRBD1 (5 bases). The CDR3 length is 15 residues. V was clipped by 3 bases and J by 4 bases, with 15 bases between them.

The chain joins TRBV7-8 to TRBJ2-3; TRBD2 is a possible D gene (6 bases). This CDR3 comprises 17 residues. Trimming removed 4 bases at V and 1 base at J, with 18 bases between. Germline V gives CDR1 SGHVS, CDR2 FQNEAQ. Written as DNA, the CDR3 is TGTGCCAGCAGCTCCAAACATCGGGGGACTGGCACAGATACGCAGTATTTT. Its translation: CASSSKHRGTGTDTQYF.

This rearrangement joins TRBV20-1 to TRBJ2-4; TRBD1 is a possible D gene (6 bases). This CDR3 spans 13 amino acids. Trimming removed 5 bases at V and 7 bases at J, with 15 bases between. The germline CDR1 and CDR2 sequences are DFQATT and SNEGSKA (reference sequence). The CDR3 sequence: CSAQQGLDNIQYF. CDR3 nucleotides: TGCAGTGCTCAACAGGGTTTAGATAACATTCAGTACTTC.

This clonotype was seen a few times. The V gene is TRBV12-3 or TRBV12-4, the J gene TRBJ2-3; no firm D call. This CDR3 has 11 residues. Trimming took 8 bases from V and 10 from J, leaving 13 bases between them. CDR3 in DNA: TGTGCCAGCCAACGTCGGTCGGCGCAGTATTTT. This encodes CASQRRSAQYF.

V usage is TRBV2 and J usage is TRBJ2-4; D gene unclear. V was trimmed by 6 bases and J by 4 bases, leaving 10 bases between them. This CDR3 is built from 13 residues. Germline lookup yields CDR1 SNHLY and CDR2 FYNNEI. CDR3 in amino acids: CASSPIGKNIQYF. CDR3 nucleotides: TGTGCCAGCAGCCCCATCGGGAAAAACATTCAGTACTTC.

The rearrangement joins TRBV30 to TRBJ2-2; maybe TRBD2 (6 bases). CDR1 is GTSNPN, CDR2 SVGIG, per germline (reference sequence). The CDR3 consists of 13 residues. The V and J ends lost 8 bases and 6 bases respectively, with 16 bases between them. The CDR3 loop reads CAGPGRGAGELFF. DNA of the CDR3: TGTGCCGGACCCGGGCGGGGAGCCGGGGAGCTGTTTTTT.

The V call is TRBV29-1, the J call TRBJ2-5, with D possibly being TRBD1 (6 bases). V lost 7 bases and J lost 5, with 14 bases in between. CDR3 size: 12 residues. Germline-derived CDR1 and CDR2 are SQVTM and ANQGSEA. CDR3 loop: CSAGALGETQYF. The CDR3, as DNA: TGCAGCGCAGGGGCGTTGGGTGAGACCCAGTACTTC.

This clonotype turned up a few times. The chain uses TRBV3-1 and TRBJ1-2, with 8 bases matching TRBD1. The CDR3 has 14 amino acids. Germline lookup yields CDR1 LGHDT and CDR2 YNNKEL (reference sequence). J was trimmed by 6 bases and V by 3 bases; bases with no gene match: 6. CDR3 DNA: TGTGCCAGCAGCCAGGCAGGACAGGGTGATGGCTACACCTTC. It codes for CASSQAGQGDGYTF.

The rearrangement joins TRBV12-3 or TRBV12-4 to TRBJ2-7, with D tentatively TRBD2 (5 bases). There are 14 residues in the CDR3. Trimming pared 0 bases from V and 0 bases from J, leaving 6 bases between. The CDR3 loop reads CASSLATSSYEQYF. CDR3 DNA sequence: TGTGCCAGCAGTTTAGCCACTAGCTCCTACGAGCAGTACTTC.